Included here is one T cell receptor beta chain sequence, with context. Its matching antigen is unknown. The entry originates in a study of T cell responses to AZD1222 COVID-19 vaccine. This table comes from immunoSEQ multiplex PCR, and its TCRdb copy is limited to in-frame clones, with some not included. The top ten clones hold 0.5% to 0.65% of a sample with a few hundred thousand clones, 90% to 95% of them seen once. V was clipped by 5 bases and J by 4 bases, with 9 bases between them. This CDR3 is 14 amino acids long. Germline values: CDR1 SNHLY, CDR2 FYNNEI. Study results and limitations: The donor cohort was predominantly white British with a female majority, and clonal diversity may have been underestimated. Vaccination with two AZD1222 doses was followed by a rise in Spike-specific TCR breadth and depth. Only six individuals given AZD1222 were seropositive at baseline.

This receptor was obtained from an adult in good health. The rearrangement uses TRBV2 and TRBJ2-6, with a tentative D call TRBD1 (6 bases). Sequences were derived from peripheral blood, sampled on day 0 of AZD1222 vaccination. The CDR3 DNA is TGTGCCAGCAGTCGGACAGCCGGGGCCAACGTCCTGACTTTC. Encoded protein: CASSRTAGANVLTF.